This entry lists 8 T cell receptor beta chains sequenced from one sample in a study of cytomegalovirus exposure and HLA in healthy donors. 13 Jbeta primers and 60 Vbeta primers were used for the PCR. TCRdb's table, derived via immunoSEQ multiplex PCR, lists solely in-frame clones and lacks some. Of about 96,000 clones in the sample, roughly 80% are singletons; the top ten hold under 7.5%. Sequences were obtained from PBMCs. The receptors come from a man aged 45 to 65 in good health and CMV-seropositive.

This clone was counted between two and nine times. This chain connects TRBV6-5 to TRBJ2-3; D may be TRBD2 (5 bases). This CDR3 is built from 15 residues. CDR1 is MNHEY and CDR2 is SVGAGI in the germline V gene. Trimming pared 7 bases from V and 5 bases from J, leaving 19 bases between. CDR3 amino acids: CASNQLDSKGDTQYF. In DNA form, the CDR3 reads TGTGCCAGCAACCAACTGGACTCTAAAGGAGATACGCAGTATTTT.

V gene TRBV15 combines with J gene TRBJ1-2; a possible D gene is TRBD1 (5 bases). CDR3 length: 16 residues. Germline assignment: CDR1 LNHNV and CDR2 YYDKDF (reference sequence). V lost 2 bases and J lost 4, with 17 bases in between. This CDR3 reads CATSRRSGGMSYGYTF. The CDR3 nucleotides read TGTGCCACCAGCAGACGCTCGGGGGGGATGTCCTATGGCTACACCTTC.

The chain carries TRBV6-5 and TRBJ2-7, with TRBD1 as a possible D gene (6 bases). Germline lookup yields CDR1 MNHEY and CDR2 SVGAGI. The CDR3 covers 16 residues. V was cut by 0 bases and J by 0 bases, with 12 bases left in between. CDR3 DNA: TGTGCCAGCAGTTACTCGTACAGGGTGGGCTCCTACGAGCAGTACTTC. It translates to CASSYSYRVGSYEQYF.

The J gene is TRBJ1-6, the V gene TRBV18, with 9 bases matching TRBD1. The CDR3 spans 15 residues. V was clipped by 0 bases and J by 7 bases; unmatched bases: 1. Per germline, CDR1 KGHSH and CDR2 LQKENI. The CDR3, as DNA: TGTGCCAGCTCACCACCGGGACAGGGAAATTCACCCCTCCACTTT. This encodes CASSPPGQGNSPLHF.

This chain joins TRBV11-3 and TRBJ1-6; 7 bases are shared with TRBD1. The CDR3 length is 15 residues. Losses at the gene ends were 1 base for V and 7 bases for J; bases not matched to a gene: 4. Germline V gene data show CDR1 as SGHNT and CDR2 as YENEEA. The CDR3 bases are TGTGCCAGCAGCTTAGGCGGGACAGTGAATTCACCCCTCCACTTT. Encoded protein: CASSLGGTVNSPLHF.

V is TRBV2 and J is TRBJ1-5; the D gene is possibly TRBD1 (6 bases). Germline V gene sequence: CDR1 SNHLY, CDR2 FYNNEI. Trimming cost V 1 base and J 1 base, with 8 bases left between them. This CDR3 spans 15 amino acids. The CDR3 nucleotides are TGTGCCAGCAGTGAAGGGCAGGGGAGCAATCAGCCCCAGCATTTT. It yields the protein CASSEGQGSNQPQHF.

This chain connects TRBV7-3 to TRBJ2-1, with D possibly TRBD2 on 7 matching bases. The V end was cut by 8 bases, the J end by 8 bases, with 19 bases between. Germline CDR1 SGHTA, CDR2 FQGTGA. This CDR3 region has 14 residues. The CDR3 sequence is CASSRGEGPDEQFF. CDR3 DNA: TGTGCCAGCTCAAGGGGGGAGGGTCCGGATGAGCAGTTCTTC.

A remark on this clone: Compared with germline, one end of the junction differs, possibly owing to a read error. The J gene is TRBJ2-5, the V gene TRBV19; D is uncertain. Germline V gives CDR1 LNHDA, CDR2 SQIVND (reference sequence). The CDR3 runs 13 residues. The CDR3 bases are TGTGCCAGTAGTATAGAGGTCGGAGAGGCCCAGTACTTC. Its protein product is CASSIEVGEAQYF. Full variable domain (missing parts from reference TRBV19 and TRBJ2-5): DGGITQSPKYLFRKEGQNVTLSCEQNLNHDAMYWYRQDPGQGLRLIYYSQIVNDFQKGDIAEGYSVSREKKESFPLTVTSAQKNPTAFYLCASSIEVGEAQYFGPGTRLLVL.